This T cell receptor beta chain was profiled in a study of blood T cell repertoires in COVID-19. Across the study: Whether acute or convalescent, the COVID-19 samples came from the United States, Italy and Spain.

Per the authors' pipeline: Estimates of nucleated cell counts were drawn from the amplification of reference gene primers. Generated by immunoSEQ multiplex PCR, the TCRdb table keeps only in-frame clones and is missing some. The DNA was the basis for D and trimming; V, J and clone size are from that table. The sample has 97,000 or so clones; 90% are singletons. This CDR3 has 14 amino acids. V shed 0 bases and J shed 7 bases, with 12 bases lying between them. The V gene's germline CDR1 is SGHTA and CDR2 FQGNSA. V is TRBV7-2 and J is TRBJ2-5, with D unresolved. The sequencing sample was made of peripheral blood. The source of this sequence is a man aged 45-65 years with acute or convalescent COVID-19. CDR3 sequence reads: CASSLASLVRTQYF. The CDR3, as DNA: TGTGCCAGCAGCTTAGCGTCCCTCGTTCGGACCCAGTACTTC.